Here is one T cell receptor beta chain with its context. Its target antigen remains unknown. Base qualities are not recorded, but no much larger clone differs from it by a single base. The immunoSEQ Assay, a bias-controlled multiplex PCR, was used to amplify TCRbeta CDR3 regions from genomic DNA. In the original analysis: The number of nucleated cells in each sample was estimated by amplification of reference gene primers within the assay. To quantify the absolute abundance of each unique TCRbeta CDR3 rearrangement, sequence reads were collapsed and filtered. For each sample, productive Simpson clonality was calculated as the square root of Simpson's diversity index across productive rearrangements. TCRdb mirrors the immuneACCESS table, restricted to in-frame sequences. Some clones are absent from its copies; in checked studies, under half trace to an unresolved V gene, and the reason for the others is unknown. For V, J and clone size, that table is used; D and trimming come from the DNA. The sample table shows around 200,000 clones, and roughly 86% are seen once. The ten largest make up approximately 10% of the sample.

This sample was taken from a study of blood T cell repertoires in COVID-19 (dated by TCRdb to about 2020). Broadly, across the study: The collaborator samples originated in the United States, Italy and Spain and spanned the acute and convalescent phases of COVID-19. The material from the prospective study consisted of cDNA or gDNA derived from T cells, B-cell-depleted T cells, or PBMCs. The dataset comprised deeply sampled blood TCRbeta repertoires from subjects exposed to, actively infected with, or recovered from COVID-19. The repertoires were released in a freely available public database intended as a resource for research on the immune response to SARS-CoV-2. Samples came from the ongoing ImmuneRACE study (first 160 participants) plus 1,254 subjects from 6 global collaborators. Nearly every sample came with metadata listing a de-identified subject ID, COVID-19 status, age in years and sex. Where available, HLA class I and class II types were obtained from metadata supplied by the sample provider rather than from assay-based typing.

Participants in the prospective study were aged roughly 18 to 90 years, lived in some 24 United States geographic areas, and enrolled through a virtual design. Cohort assignment in the prospective study relied on participant-reported clinical history from a screening survey and a study questionnaire. Each participant in the prospective study had whole blood, serum and a nasopharyngeal or oropharyngeal swab collected by mobile phlebotomists. Additional blood draws and questionnaires over a 2-month period could optionally be provided by prospective study participants. Before DNA extraction, prospective study blood samples were shipped either frozen or at room temperature. Beyond this particular receptor, the publication reports: How much clinical and demographic metadata was included differed by source and by participant, and the metadata was provided uncurated.

The germline V gene sets CDR1 to MGHDK and CDR2 to SYGVNS. Trimming removed 3 bases from V and 3 bases from J, leaving 5 bases between the germline ends. The CDR3 goes from the cysteine to the phenylalanine over 13 residues. Solely the CDR3 DNA is kept, with 39 bases framed from the first base. The specimen sequenced was PBMCs or T cells enriched from blood (not recorded which). The TCR was taken from a man between 18 and 35 years old with acute COVID-19. The rearrangement joined TRBV25-1 to TRBJ2-2, with the D gene not clear enough to name. The CDR3 sequence is CASSDYYTGELFF. The DNA reads TGTGCCAGCAGTGACTACTACACCGGGGAGCTGTTTTTT.